This T cell receptor (beta chain) was sequenced for a study of blood T cell repertoires in COVID-19. At the level of the study: Sources were T cells, B-cell-depleted T cells, or PBMCs; the material itself was cDNA or gDNA.

Participants were aged about 18 to 89 years from roughly 25 US areas. Between the trimmed V and J ends, which lost 2 bases and 9 bases, there was a span of 11 bases. The CDR3 spans 12 residues. CDR1 is MNHEY, CDR2 SVGAGI, per germline. Original processing notes: From reference gene primer amplification, estimates of nucleated cell counts were derived. TCRdb's table, derived via immunoSEQ multiplex PCR, lists solely in-frame clones and lacks some. D and trimming come from the DNA, and the V and J calls and clone size come from that table. The sample includes almost 400,000 clones, approximately 88% of them seen just once.

Sequenced sample: PBMCs or T cells enriched from blood (not recorded which). V and J are TRBV6-5 and TRBJ2-7; D may be TRBD2 (6 bases). This sequence originates from a woman aged 30 to 39 with acute COVID-19. CDR3 residues: CASSYPGGGQYF. The CDR3 nucleotides are TGTGCCAGCAGTTACCCCGGGGGAGGGCAGTACTTC.